These 13 T cell receptor beta chains came from one sample sequenced in a study of blood T cell repertoires in COVID-19. Repertoires were generated with immunoSEQ multiplex PCR, while TCRdb's copy carries only in-frame clones and drops some. The data contain 300,000 to 400,000 clones, more than 70% of them singletons. The sequencing input was PBMCs or T cells enriched from blood (not recorded which). Receptor source: a woman aged 18 to 35 who had recovered from COVID-19.

The V gene is TRBV9, the J gene TRBJ2-1; no clear D gene. CDR1 SGDLS and CDR2 YYNGEE come from the germline V gene. The CDR3 covers 16 residues. V was clipped by 3 bases and J by 9 bases, with 22 bases between them. The CDR3 spells CASSETPGVEVSEQFF. The CDR3 DNA follows: TGTGCCAGCAGCGAGACCCCCGGAGTCGAGGTTAGTGAGCAGTTCTTC.

The J gene is TRBJ1-2, the V gene TRBV27, with 9 bases aligning to TRBD1. V gave up 6 bases and J gave up 5 bases; unmatched junction bases: 4. This CDR3 is 13 amino acids long. Per the germline V gene, CDR1 is MNHEY and CDR2 is SMNVEV (reference sequence). Here the CDR3 DNA reads TGTGCCAGCAGCATGGGACAGGGATATGGCTACACCTTC. Translated, it gives CASSMGQGYGYTF.

This rearrangement joins TRBV28 to TRBJ1-1; TRBD1 aligns across 7 bases. The CDR3 is made up of 15 amino acids. From germline, CDR1 is MDHEN and CDR2 SYDVKM. The V gene end was trimmed by 4 bases and the J gene end by 4 bases; junction bases not matched to a gene: 9. The CDR3 here is CASSWPPDRVTEAFF. The CDR3 nucleotides are TGTGCCAGCAGTTGGCCCCCCGACAGGGTCACTGAAGCTTTCTTT.

V and J are TRBV7-9 and TRBJ2-7, with 8 bases that match TRBD1. There are 14 residues in the CDR3. The J segment lost 4 bases and the V segment lost 5 bases, leaving 7 bases of the junction unmatched. Per germline, CDR1 SEHNR and CDR2 FQNEAQ (reference sequence). CDR3 protein: CASSGQDRVYEQYF. CDR3 in DNA: TGTGCCAGCAGCGGACAGGACAGGGTTTACGAGCAGTACTTC.

The chain recombines TRBV6-2 or TRBV6-3 with TRBJ2-2; D call uncertain. V lost 6 bases to trimming and J lost 4 bases, with 9 bases between them. CDR3 length equals 13 residues. Germline V gives CDR1 MNHEY, CDR2 SVGEGT. The CDR3: CASSPTPTGELFF. CDR3 DNA sequence: TGTGCCAGCAGCCCCACTCCCACCGGGGAGCTGTTTTTT.

J is TRBJ2-7 and V is TRBV6-1, with D possibly TRBD1 on 6 matching bases. Germline values: CDR1 MNHNS, CDR2 SASEGT. This CDR3 spans 17 amino acids. V was pared by 3 bases and J by 5 bases, with 23 bases between. The CDR3 DNA reads TGTGCCAGCAGTGACGATTCTTGGGGGCCTGGAAGCGACGAGCAGTACTTC. Encoded protein: CASSDDSWGPGSDEQYF.

The chain has TRBV2 and TRBJ2-7, with 9 bases fitting TRBD1. The germline V gene has CDR1 SNHLY and CDR2 FYNNEI. Trimming took 6 bases from V and 3 from J; bases not matched to a gene: 9. This CDR3 is 15 amino acids long. Here the CDR3 DNA reads TGTGCCAGCAGCGTAACCGGGACAGGGTACTACGAGCAGTACTTC. Amino acid sequence: CASSVTGTGYYEQYF.

This clone was picked up a small number of times. V gene TRBV4-1 combines with J gene TRBJ1-5; weak D call: TRBD1 (6 bases). The CDR3 contains 18 residues. Trimming left V 2 bases short and J 0 bases short, with 17 bases between. Germline V gene sequence: CDR1 MGHRA, CDR2 YSYEKL. The CDR3: CASSQTVFRTVSNQPQHF. The CDR3 nucleotides are TGCGCCAGCAGCCAAACGGTTTTTCGGACAGTTAGCAATCAGCCCCAGCATTTT.

The chain links TRBV18 to TRBJ1-2, with 9 bases lining up with TRBD1. Looked up from germline, CDR1 is KGHSH and CDR2 is LQKENI. Trimming removed 3 bases from V and 3 bases from J; junction bases left unmatched: 11. CDR3 length: 17 amino acids. The CDR3 DNA follows: TGTGCCAGCTCACCGACGATTGGGACAGGGACTTACTATGGCTACACCTTC. It translates to CASSPTIGTGTYYGYTF.

This chain joins TRBV28 and TRBJ1-1; D might be TRBD1 (6 bases). The V gene's germline CDR1 is MDHEN and CDR2 SYDVKM. V gave up 4 bases and J gave up 1 base, with 19 bases separating them. The CDR3 length is 17 residues. CDR3 residues: CASSSSLQGRGNTEAFF. In DNA, the CDR3 is TGTGCCAGCAGTTCGTCTCTCCAGGGGCGAGGGAACACTGAAGCTTTCTTT.

V usage is TRBV3-1 (or the pseudogene TRBV3-2) and J usage is TRBJ2-7; no firm D call. Per the germline V gene, CDR1 is LGHDT and CDR2 is YNNKEL (reference sequence). The CDR3 has 13 residues. The V gene lost 1 base and the J gene lost 4 bases, with 8 bases spanning the gap. In nucleotides, the CDR3 is TGTGCCAGCAGCCAAGGGCAGTTGTACGAGCAGTACTTC. This gives the protein CASSQGQLYEQYF.

This clone showed up just once. V usage is TRBV14 and J usage is TRBJ1-1; no definite D call. From germline, CDR1 is SGHDN and CDR2 FVKESK. The CDR3 sequence is 10 residues long. Deletions cut 8 bases from V and 3 bases from J, with 4 bases between. CDR3 protein: CASSDTEAFF. The CDR3 bases are TGTGCCAGCTCTGACACTGAAGCTTTCTTT.

This sequence joins TRBV12-5 and TRBJ1-2; 7 bases fit TRBD1. Trimming took 6 bases from V and 4 from J; bases not matched to a gene: 17. The CDR3 sequence is 17 residues long. Germline V gene lookup returns CDR1 LGHNT and CDR2 FRNRAP. This CDR3 is CASGHPTPGQATYGYTF. The CDR3 DNA sequence: TGTGCTAGTGGCCACCCGACCCCTGGACAGGCCACCTATGGCTACACCTTC.